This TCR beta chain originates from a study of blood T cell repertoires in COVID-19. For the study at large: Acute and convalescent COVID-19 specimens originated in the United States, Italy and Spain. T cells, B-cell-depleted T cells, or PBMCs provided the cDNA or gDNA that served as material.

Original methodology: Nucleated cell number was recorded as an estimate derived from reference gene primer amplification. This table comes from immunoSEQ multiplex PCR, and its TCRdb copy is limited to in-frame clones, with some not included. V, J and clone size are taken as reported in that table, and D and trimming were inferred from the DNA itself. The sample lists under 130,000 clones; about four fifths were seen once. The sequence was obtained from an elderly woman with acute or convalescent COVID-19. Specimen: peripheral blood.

The CDR3 reads CASSQGGRVQETQYF. The CDR3 DNA reads TGTGCCAGCAGCCAAGGGGGCAGGGTCCAAGAGACCCAGTACTTC. The J gene is TRBJ2-5, the V gene TRBV3-1 (or the pseudogene TRBV3-2); possible D gene TRBD1, 5 bases. The CDR3 spans 15 residues. Trimming took off 1 base at V and 1 base at J, with 10 bases between the two ends. Germline lookup yields CDR1 LGHDT and CDR2 YNNKEL (reference sequence).